A single sample gave rise to the 26 T cell receptor beta chains below, sequenced in a study of T-cell memory formation after mild COVID-19. TCRdb re-derived calls from the 5' RACE reads in MiXCR, one entry per CDR3 protein. The data show about 150,000 distinct CDR3 sequences, roughly 31% seen once. Sequences were obtained from PBMCs or a T cell subset sorted from them (not recorded which). Receptors were obtained from an adult woman who had mild COVID-19 (a few samples of this study predate the infection). Cell type and time point are not known.

This clonotype was seen only a few times. This chain joins TRBV4-2 and TRBJ2-5; 8 bases are shared with TRBD2. Germline V gene lookup returns CDR1 LGHNA and CDR2 YNFKEQ. V was pared by 3 bases and J by 1 base, with 4 bases of the junction left unmatched. The CDR3 runs 15 residues. CDR3 nucleotides: TGTGCCAGCAGCCAGGCCGGGACTAGCCAAGAGACCCAGTACTTC. This gives the protein CASSQAGTSQETQYF.

V is TRBV6-5 and J is TRBJ2-3; D is unclear. The CDR3 covers 15 residues. Deletions cut 5 bases from V and 0 bases from J, with 12 bases between. Germline V gives CDR1 MNHEY, CDR2 SVGAGI. The CDR3 DNA sequence: TGTGCCAGCAGTCTGACACTACCTAGCACAGATACGCAGTATTTT. Translated: CASSLTLPSTDTQYF.

This chain links TRBV7-8 with TRBJ2-7; TRBD1 matches at 10 bases. V shed 0 bases and J 3 bases; nucleotides not matched to a gene: 5. This CDR3 comprises 16 residues. CDR1 is SGHVS, CDR2 FQNEAQ, per germline. Written as DNA, the CDR3 is TGTGCCAGCAGCTTAGCTTCCGGGACAGGGGTCTACGAGCAGTACTTC. Its protein is CASSLASGTGVYEQYF.

This sequence joins TRBV4-2 and TRBJ2-1; perhaps D is TRBD1 or TRBD2 (5 bases each). Germline CDR1 and CDR2: LGHNA and YNFKEQ. The CDR3 length is 16 residues. V gave up 0 bases and J gave up 7 bases, with 16 bases separating them. CDR3 sequence: CASSQEFGTRGNEQFF. For the CDR3, the DNA is TGTGCCAGCAGCCAAGAATTCGGGACCCGAGGGAATGAGCAGTTCTTC.

This clonotype was counted a few times. CDR3 sequence reads: CASCPGGGYGYTF. Here the CDR3 DNA reads TGTGCCAGCTGCCCCGGGGGTGGGTATGGCTACACCTTC. The chain recombines TRBV12-3 or TRBV12-4 with TRBJ1-2, with D possibly matching TRBD1 (5 bases). This CDR3 comprises 13 residues. The V and J ends lost 8 bases and 5 bases respectively, with 15 bases between them.

In this sample, this clonotype turned up a few times. The rearrangement links TRBV20-1 to TRBJ2-7; 10 positions agree with TRBD2. The length of the CDR3 is 15 residues. The germline V gene encodes CDR1 DFQATT and CDR2 SNEGSKA (reference sequence). Trimming at V came to 6 bases and at J to 0 bases, leaving 8 bases not matched to a gene. The CDR3 sequence is CSADTRLAGSYEQYF. In DNA form, the CDR3 reads TGCAGTGCCGACACTCGACTAGCGGGCTCCTACGAGCAGTACTTC.

This clonotype was observed a few times. This sequence joins TRBV7-9 and TRBJ2-7; no definite D call. Trimming pared 5 bases from V and 1 base from J, leaving 12 bases between. The germline CDR1 and CDR2 sequences are SEHNR and FQNEAQ (reference sequence). The CDR3 is made up of 14 amino acids. CDR3 region: CASSPRAASYEQYF. Written as DNA, the CDR3 is TGTGCCAGCAGCCCCCGGGCGGCATCCTACGAGCAGTACTTC. Full variable domain (outside the CDR3, taken from reference TRBV7-9 and TRBJ2-7): DTGVSQNPRHKITKRGQNVTFRCDPISEHNRLYWYRQTLGQGPEFLTYFQNEAQLEKSRLLSDRFSAERPKGSFSTLEIQRTEQGDSAMYLCASSPRAASYEQYFGPGTRLTVT.

In its sample, this clonotype was seen a few times. The chain joins TRBV6-4 to TRBJ1-1, with D hard to call. Deletions cut 2 bases from V and 3 bases from J, with 10 bases between. Germline CDR1 and CDR2: MRHNA and SNTAGT. CDR3 length: 14 amino acids. Written as DNA, the CDR3 is TGTGCCAGCAGTGACCCACGAAATGACACTGAAGCTTTCTTT. This gives the protein CASSDPRNDTEAFF.

The chain is built from TRBV5-1 and TRBJ1-1; no clear D. V gave up 1 base and J gave up 2 bases, with 9 bases separating them. The CDR3 spans 14 residues. The V gene's germline CDR1 is SGHRS and CDR2 YFSETQ. Written as DNA, the CDR3 is TGCGCCAGCAGCTTGAGGCCAGCTAACACTGAAGCTTTCTTT. This gives the protein CASSLRPANTEAFF. Complete variable domain (other parts from reference TRBV5-1 and TRBJ1-1): KAGVTQTPRYLIKTRGQQVTLSCSPISGHRSVSWYQQTPGQGLQFLFEYFSETQRNKGNFPGRFSGRQFSNSRSEMNVSTLELGDSALYLCASSLRPANTEAFFGQGTRLTVV.

This clonotype appeared a few times. The chain uses TRBV6-4 and TRBJ2-3; TRBD2 agrees at 7 bases. From germline, CDR1 is MRHNA and CDR2 SNTAGT. V shed 6 bases and J 1 base; nucleotides not matched to a gene: 4. The CDR3 contains 14 residues. The CDR3 sequence: CASSVAGGTDTQYF. CDR3 in DNA: TGTGCCAGCAGCGTTGCGGGGGGCACAGATACGCAGTATTTT.

This chain uses TRBV7-2 with TRBJ2-7; the match to TRBD1 covers 10 bases. The germline gives CDR1 SGHTA, CDR2 FQGNSA. This CDR3 contains 14 residues. Trimming at V came to 6 bases and at J to 1 base, leaving 3 bases not matched to a gene. CDR3 residues: CASRGGQGSYEQYF. In DNA form, the CDR3 reads TGTGCCAGCAGGGGGGGACAGGGGTCCTACGAGCAGTACTTC. The variable domain in full, completed from reference TRBV7-2 and TRBJ2-7, reads GAGVSQSPSNKVTEKGKDVELRCDPISGHTALYWYRQSLGQGLEFLIYFQGNSAPDKSGLPSDRFSAERTGGSVSTLTIQRTQQEDSAVYLCASRGGQGSYEQYFGPGTRLTVT.

The chain employs TRBV6-2 or TRBV6-3 and TRBJ2-7, with TRBD2 as a possible D gene (6 bases). Germline V CDR1 and CDR2: MNHEY, SVGEGT. Trimming took 2 bases from V and 3 from J, leaving 8 bases between them. CDR3 size: 13 residues. This CDR3 is CASSYAGSYEQYF. In DNA, the CDR3 is TGTGCCAGCAGTTACGCGGGAAGCTACGAGCAGTACTTC.

J is TRBJ2-3 and V is TRBV2, with D maybe TRBD1 (6 bases). This CDR3 region has 14 residues. V was cut by 1 base and J by 3 bases, with 8 bases left in between. Germline V gene data show CDR1 as SNHLY and CDR2 as FYNNEI. The CDR3 DNA reads as TGTGCCAGCAGTGAAGGCAGGGGTACAGATACGCAGTATTTT. This sequence encodes CASSEGRGTDTQYF.

Only a few counts were recorded for this clonotype. This chain connects TRBV10-3 to TRBJ2-7; D unclear. CDR3 length: 15 residues. The V end lost 6 bases, the J end lost 0 bases, and 15 bases lay between the germline ends. Germline assignment: CDR1 ENHRY and CDR2 SYGVKD. CDR3 sequence (DNA): TGTGCCATCAGCCTCACTCCGGACGGCTCCTACGAGCAGTACTTC. This encodes CAISLTPDGSYEQYF.

The sample holds a few counts of this clonotype. The gene calls are TRBV6-5 and TRBJ2-7; D unresolved. The CDR3 totals 11 residues. Germline values: CDR1 MNHEY, CDR2 SVGAGI. V was clipped by 11 bases and J by 2 bases, with 10 bases between them. CDR3 DNA: TGTGCCTCGGGTGGGCCCTACGAGCAGTACTTC. Translation gives CASGGPYEQYF.

The V gene is TRBV5-1, the J gene TRBJ2-1; 7 positions match TRBD1. Germline assignment: CDR1 SGHRS and CDR2 YFSETQ. V gave up 4 bases and J gave up 9 bases; unmatched junction bases: 7. The CDR3 spans 13 residues. The CDR3 is CASSRDREGEQFF. CDR3 in DNA: TGCGCCAGCAGCAGAGACAGGGAAGGTGAGCAGTTCTTC.

This clonotype was picked up a small number of times. The rearrangement joins TRBV11-2 to TRBJ2-1; TRBD1 is a possible D gene (6 bases). The V end lost 0 bases, the J end lost 3 bases, and 21 bases lay between the germline ends. The CDR3 has 19 amino acids. Germline CDR1 is SGHAT and CDR2 is FQNNGV. The CDR3 loop reads CASSLDVWGVRQVYNEQFF. The CDR3 DNA is TGTGCCAGCAGCTTAGATGTATGGGGCGTTAGACAGGTCTACAATGAGCAGTTCTTC.

The rearrangement uses TRBV20-1 and TRBJ2-3, with TRBD1 matching over 8 bases. This CDR3 region has 15 residues. Germline lookup yields CDR1 DFQATT and CDR2 SNEGSKA (reference sequence). Trimming cost V 6 bases and J 3 bases; bases outside gene matches: 11. CDR3 coding DNA: TGCAGTGCGCCTTCAGGGGGCGAGGAGACAGATACGCAGTATTTT. This translates into CSAPSGGEETDTQYF.

This clonotype was counted a few times. CDR3 DNA: TGTGCCAGTAGTATGGGAAGGGTTCACACCGGGGAGCTGTTTTTT. Amino acids: CASSMGRVHTGELFF. The chain recombines TRBV19 with TRBJ2-2; D uncertain. Germline CDR1 LNHDA, CDR2 SQIVND (reference sequence). The CDR3 sequence is 15 residues long. V shed 3 bases and J shed 3 bases, with 11 bases lying between them.

This clonotype showed up many times. This chain connects TRBV5-1 to TRBJ2-7, with 7 positions matching TRBD1. Germline V lookup: CDR1 SGHRS, CDR2 YFSETQ. V lost 4 bases and J lost 5; bases outside the gene matches: 6. The CDR3 loop spans 13 amino acids. The CDR3 loop reads CASSTTGVDEQYF. CDR3 in DNA: TGCGCCAGCAGCACTACAGGGGTGGACGAGCAGTACTTC.

V usage is TRBV24-1 and J usage is TRBJ2-1, with D uncertain. Per germline, CDR1 KGHDR and CDR2 SFDVKD. The CDR3 is 11 amino acids. V lost 8 bases to trimming and J lost 9 bases, with 10 bases between them. This chain's CDR3 is CATKQTGEQFF. The CDR3 bases are TGTGCCACCAAACAGACCGGTGAGCAGTTCTTC.

The chain combines TRBV6-5 with TRBJ1-2, with 7 bases that match TRBD1. CDR1 MNHEY and CDR2 SVGAGI come from the germline V gene. The CDR3 consists of 15 residues. The ends lost 5 bases at V and 5 bases at J; junction bases unmatched: 11. The CDR3: CASSPTGQAPYGYTF. In DNA, the CDR3 is TGTGCCAGCAGTCCAACCGGACAGGCTCCATATGGCTACACCTTC.

There are a few counts of this clonotype. The chain combines TRBV5-1 with TRBJ2-7; D is perhaps TRBD2 (5 bases). V was pared by 0 bases and J by 6 bases, with 7 bases between. The germline CDR1 and CDR2 sequences are SGHRS and YFSETQ. The CDR3 totals 12 residues. The CDR3: CASSLDGGEQYF. The DNA for the CDR3 is TGCGCCAGCAGCTTGGACGGAGGCGAGCAGTACTTC.

This sequence joins TRBV12-3 or TRBV12-4 and TRBJ2-1; the match to TRBD1 covers 9 bases. J lost 6 bases, V lost 6 bases, and 6 bases had no gene match. The CDR3 sequence is 14 residues long. The CDR3 region is CASSRQGVSNEQFF. CDR3 coding DNA: TGTGCCAGCAGCCGACAGGGGGTATCCAATGAGCAGTTCTTC.

The chain employs TRBV9 and TRBJ2-5; D not certain. Per germline, CDR1 SGDLS and CDR2 YYNGEE. V lost 2 bases, J lost 1 base, and 9 bases lay in between. The CDR3 consists of 14 residues. DNA for the CDR3: TGTGCCAGCAGCGTCCACCCCCGCCAAGAGACCCAGTACTTC. Translating gives CASSVHPRQETQYF.

V usage is TRBV20-1 and J usage is TRBJ1-5, with 8 bases aligning to TRBD1. The ends lost 2 bases at V and 0 bases at J; junction bases unmatched: 12. This CDR3 has 18 residues. Germline V gene lookup returns CDR1 DFQATT and CDR2 SNEGSKA (reference sequence). DNA of the CDR3: TGCAGTGCTAGACCTCCGGGACAGGTGATTGATAGCAATCAGCCCCAGCATTTT. It yields the protein CSARPPGQVIDSNQPQHF.